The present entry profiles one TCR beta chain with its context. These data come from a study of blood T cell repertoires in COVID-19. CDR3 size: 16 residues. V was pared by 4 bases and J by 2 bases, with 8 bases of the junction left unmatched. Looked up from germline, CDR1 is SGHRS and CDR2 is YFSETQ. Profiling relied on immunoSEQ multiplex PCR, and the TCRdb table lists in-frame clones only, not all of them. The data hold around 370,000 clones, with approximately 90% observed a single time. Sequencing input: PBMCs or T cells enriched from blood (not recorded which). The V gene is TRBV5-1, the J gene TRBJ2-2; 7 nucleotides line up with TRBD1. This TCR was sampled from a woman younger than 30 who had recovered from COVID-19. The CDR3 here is CASSLPGTANTGELFF. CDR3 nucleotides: TGCGCCAGCAGCCTGCCCGGGACAGCTAACACCGGGGAGCTGTTTTTT.